This T cell receptor beta chain appears in the sequencing data of a study of early T cells in non-severe SARS-CoV-2 infection. Across the study: Sequencing targeted bulk RNA from unsorted whole blood, leaving chains unpaired.

This clonotype was seen a few times. MiXCR, run by TCRdb on the 5' RACE reads, gives a single entry per CDR3 protein. Altogether 80,000 to 100,000 distinct CDR3 sequences are present, approximately 11% being singletons, with the ten largest covering under 5%. Trimming removed 7 bases at V and 1 base at J, with 18 bases between. CDR1 is MGHRA and CDR2 is YSYEKL in the germline V gene. The CDR3 runs 16 residues. The specimen comprised whole blood, sampled at baseline. The origin of this receptor is an adult who was a healthcare worker with PCR-confirmed SARS-CoV-2 infection or an uninfected control (not recorded which). J is TRBJ2-3 and V is TRBV4-1; weak D call: TRBD2 (6 bases). CDR3 amino acids: CASTGGLRARTDTQYF. CDR3 in DNA: TGCGCCAGCACCGGAGGGCTCCGGGCACGCACAGATACGCAGTATTTT.